This is a list of T cell receptor beta chains from one sample in a study of T cell changes during pregnancy in multiple sclerosis. Some clones are missing from TCRdb's copy, which holds only in-frame ones; the method was immunoSEQ multiplex PCR. Of approximately 64,000 clones in the sample, approximately 92% are singletons; the top ten hold around 2.3%. Sequenced material: peripheral blood, taken in the first trimester of pregnancy. The receptors come from a female donor with multiple sclerosis, enrolled in a pregnancy study. CDR3s include the opening cysteine and the closing phenylalanine or tryptophan. Each record gives: clone size, J gene, V gene, D gene, CDR3 DNA, CDR3 protein. A D gene is named only where the DNA matches it firmly. Where a row states a size, it is once, few, many or the class of an expanded clone; other rows omit it.

NA | TRBJ2-1 | TRBV6-5 | TRBD2 | TGTGCCAGCAGTTACTCGTGGGAGGGGAATGAGCAGTTCTTC | CASSYSWEGNEQFF
NA | TRBJ1-2 | TRBV14 | TRBD1 | TGTGCCAGCTCCGGACAGGGATATCCTCATGGCTACACCTTC | CASSGQGYPHGYTF
NA | TRBJ1-5 | TRBV10-3 | NA | TGTGCCATCAGTGTCTCCCTTAATCAGCCCCAGCATTTT | CAISVSLNQPQHF
NA | TRBJ2-1 | TRBV2 | NA | TGTGCCAGCAAATTAGCAGTTGCCAATGAGCAGTTCTTC | CASKLAVANEQFF
NA | TRBJ1-5 | TRBV5-6 | NA | TGTGCCAGCAGCTTGGGCGGGACGGTGATCAATCAGCCCCAGCATTTT | CASSLGGTVINQPQHF
NA | TRBJ1-4 | TRBV28 | NA | TGTGCCAGCAGTTTTCGGATGGGGGCAGCAAAACTGTTTTTT | CASSFRMGAAKLFF
NA | TRBJ2-1 | TRBV19 | NA | TGTGCCAGTAGTACAAACAGGGTTAGTGAGCAGTTCTTC | CASSTNRVSEQFF
NA | TRBJ2-2 | TRBV4-3 | NA | TGCGCCAGCAGCCAAGCTTCGGGAGTGGGAACCGGGGAGCTGTTTTTT | CASSQASGVGTGELFF
NA | TRBJ2-5 | TRBV15 | TRBD1 | TGTGCCACCAGCAGAGGGGGACAGGGTCGGGAGACCCAGTACTTC | CATSRGGQGRETQYF
NA | TRBJ2-2 | TRBV12-5 | NA | TGTGCTAGTGGTCCCGGGGTAATGAACACCGGGGAGCTGTTTTTT | CASGPGVMNTGELFF
NA | TRBJ1-3 | TRBV7-9 | NA | TGTGCCAGCAGGCCACCGCCGAGCGTTCTGGGTGGAAACACCATATATTTT | CASRPPPSVLGGNTIYF
NA | TRBJ1-5 | TRBV2 | NA | TGTGCCAGCAGCCAATACATACAGCCCCAGCATTTT | CASSQYIQPQHF
NA | TRBJ2-1 | TRBV10-2 | TRBD2 | TGCGCCAGCCAAGGACTAGATTATCACAATGAGCAGTTCTTC | CASQGLDYHNEQFF
NA | TRBJ2-5 | TRBV29-1 | NA | TGCAGCGTAGGTGGGAGAGTAGAGACCCAGTACTTC | CSVGGRVETQYF
NA | TRBJ2-2 | TRBV4-2 | NA | TGTGCCAGCAGCCAAGTCGGTAGCGGAATGAACACCGGGGAGCTGTTTTTT | CASSQVGSGMNTGELFF
NA | TRBJ2-1 | TRBV4-3 | TRBD2 | TGCGCCAGCAGCAAAAGAGCGGCTAGCGGGCCTAGCTCCTACAATGAGCAGTTCTTC | CASSKRAASGPSSYNEQFF
NA | TRBJ2-7 | TRBV7-3 | TRBD2 | TGTGCCAGCAGCCTCGGTCCAGCGGGAGACTCCTACGAGCAGTACTTC | CASSLGPAGDSYEQYF
NA | TRBJ2-5 | TRBV7-2 | NA | TGTGCCAGCAGCCCCACACGATCCCAAGAGACCCAGTACTTC | CASSPTRSQETQYF
once | TRBJ2-7 | TRBV19 | TRBD2 | TGTGCCAGTAGTATCGGGCTAGCGGGAGGGCCATCCTACGAGCAGTACTTC | CASSIGLAGGPSYEQYF
NA | TRBJ1-4 | TRBV7-2 | NA | TGTGCCAGCAGCCCAAACGGACAGAATGAAAAACTGTTTTTT | CASSPNGQNEKLFF
once | TRBJ2-1 | TRBV19 | NA | TGTGCCAGTACGACAAACACCTACAATGAGCAGTTCTTC | CASTTNTYNEQFF
NA | TRBJ2-5 | TRBV4-1 | TRBD2 | TGCGCCAGCAGCCAAGTGTCTAGCGGGAGGAGGGAGACCCAGTACTTC | CASSQVSSGRRETQYF
NA | TRBJ2-3 | TRBV5-4 | NA | TGTGCCAGCAGCTTGGTGGCAGGGAGCACAGATACGCAGTATTTT | CASSLVAGSTDTQYF
NA | TRBJ2-7 | TRBV7-9 | TRBD1 | TGTGCCAGCAGCTTAGTTATGGGACAGGACGACGAGCAGTACTTC | CASSLVMGQDDEQYF
NA | TRBJ2-2 | TRBV4-3 | NA | TGCGCCAGCAGCCAAGAATTGTGGACTTTTACGACCGGGGAGCTGTTTTTT | CASSQELWTFTTGELFF
NA | TRBJ1-2 | TRBV6-5 | TRBD1 | TGTGCCAGCAAATTACAGGGGGCGGGTGGCTACACCTTC | CASKLQGAGGYTF
NA | TRBJ2-3 | TRBV4-3 | NA | TGCGCCAGCAGCCAAGGCGGGTTAGATACGCAGTATTTT | CASSQGGLDTQYF
NA | TRBJ2-1 | TRBV9 | TRBD2 | TGTGCCAGCAGCGTAGAGGGAGGAGTAGCGGGAGGGCCGGGCAATGAGCAGTTCTTC | CASSVEGGVAGGPGNEQFF
once | TRBJ2-4 | TRBV29-1 | TRBD2 | TGCAGCGTTGAAGGATTACCGGGACTAGCGGTAGCCAAAAACATTCAGTACTTC | CSVEGLPGLAVAKNIQYF
NA | TRBJ2-5 | TRBV15 | TRBD1 | TGTGCCACCAGCAAAGGACAGGGGGTCCAAGAGACCCAGTACTTC | CATSKGQGVQETQYF
NA | TRBJ2-7 | TRBV4-2 | TRBD1 | TGTGCCAGCAGCCAGGGACAGTACTACGAGCAGTACTTC | CASSQGQYYEQYF
NA | TRBJ1-5 | TRBV7-2 | NA | TGTGCCAGCAGCTTTAAGGGGGATCAGCCCCAGCATTTT | CASSFKGDQPQHF
NA | TRBJ2-3 | TRBV6-5 | TRBD2 | TGTGCCAGCAGCCTCCTAGCGGGAGCGGCAGATACGCAGTATTTT | CASSLLAGAADTQYF
NA | TRBJ2-7 | TRBV7-6 | NA | TGTGCCAGCAGCCCAGGAGGGGGCCGGTCGCTATCCCTCTCCTACGAGCAGTACTTC | CASSPGGGRSLSLSYEQYF
NA | TRBJ2-7 | TRBV18 | TRBD2 | TGTGCCAGCTCTCCACCGGTAGCGGGAATCACCTACGAGCAGTACTTC | CASSPPVAGITYEQYF
NA | TRBJ2-3 | TRBV7-2 | NA | TGTGCCAGCAGCTGGCGGGGGCGCACAGATACGCAGTATTTT | CASSWRGRTDTQYF
NA | TRBJ2-5 | TRBV29-1 | NA | TGCAGCGTTGAAGATCGAGAGGTTTTAGAGACCCAGTACTTC | CSVEDREVLETQYF
NA | TRBJ2-1 | TRBV19 | TRBD2 | TGTGCCACCGCAAGGGCTAGCGGTGAGCAGTTCTTC | CATARASGEQFF
once | TRBJ2-1 | TRBV11-3 | TRBD2 | TGTGCCAGCAGCTTAGAGACTAGCGGAAACAATGAGCAGTTCTTC | CASSLETSGNNEQFF
NA | TRBJ2-5 | TRBV6-6 | TRBD2 | TGTGCCAGCAGATTCGGTGGGGGGGGCCAAGAGACCCAGTACTTC | CASRFGGGGQETQYF
once | TRBJ2-1 | TRBV14 | TRBD2 | TGTGCCAGCAGCGGAGTAGCGGGAGTTTACTACAATGAGCAGTTCTTC | CASSGVAGVYYNEQFF
NA | TRBJ1-4 | TRBV30 | NA | TGTGCCTGGATTGACACAGTTAATGAAAAACTGTTTTTT | CAWIDTVNEKLFF
NA | TRBJ2-1 | TRBV5-6 | TRBD2 | TGTGCCAGCAGCCTGACTAGCGGGAGGCCGGAGTTCTTC | CASSLTSGRPEFF
NA | TRBJ2-1 | TRBV5-4 | TRBD2 | TGTGCCAGCAGCTCGGGACTAGCGGGAGTAGGAAATGAGCAGTTCTTC | CASSSGLAGVGNEQFF
NA | TRBJ2-1 | TRBV11-3 | TRBD1 | TGTGCCAGCAGACCGACAGGGGAATGGAATGAGCAGTTCTTC | CASRPTGEWNEQFF
NA | TRBJ2-1 | TRBV7-3 | NA | TGTGCCAGCAGCTTAACGACTAATTATAACGATGAGCAGTTCTTC | CASSLTTNYNDEQFF
NA | TRBJ2-7 | TRBV4-3 | NA | TGCGCCAGCAGCCAAGATTCCTCGCCGGGAGCCCGGTCCTACGAGCAGTACTTC | CASSQDSSPGARSYEQYF
NA | TRBJ1-1 | TRBV5-1 | NA | TGCGCCAGCAGCCCCCGGGACACCAACACTGAAGCTTTCTTT | CASSPRDTNTEAFF
NA | TRBJ2-5 | TRBV13 | TRBD2 | TGTGCCAGCAGCCCAACCCCGGTAGCGGGACACCAAGAGACCCAGTACTTC | CASSPTPVAGHQETQYF
NA | TRBJ1-1 | TRBV15 | NA | TGTGCCACCAGCCAAAACACTGAAGCTTTCTTT | CATSQNTEAFF
NA | TRBJ2-5 | TRBV7-9 | NA | TGTGCCAGCACACGGGACTACCAAGAGACCCAGTACTTC | CASTRDYQETQYF
NA | TRBJ2-4 | TRBV5-1 | TRBD1 | TGCGCCAGCAGCTTCGGACAAACCGGGACAGGGAGTGGCAAAAACATTCAGTACTTC | CASSFGQTGTGSGKNIQYF
NA | TRBJ2-3 | TRBV27 | NA | TGTGCCAGCAGTTTATCCGGAGATACGCAGTATTTT | CASSLSGDTQYF
NA | TRBJ2-3 | TRBV7-2 | TRBD2 | TGTGCCAGCAGCCTAGCGGGAGTGACAGATACGCAGTATTTT | CASSLAGVTDTQYF